The next 14 T cell receptor beta chains were all read from a single sample in a study of identical twins. TCRdb reprocessed the 5' RACE reads with MiXCR, giving one entry per CDR3 protein. The sample has 700,000 or so distinct CDR3 sequences; 8.5% to 9.5% are singletons. The sample was also linked to a second study, of yellow fever vaccine responses in identical twins.

Sequencing was carried out using PBMCs. Receptor source: a woman aged 18-29 years in good health.

Many counts were recorded for this clonotype. The chain is built from TRBV15 and TRBJ1-2, with D possibly TRBD1 on 6 matching bases. Germline lookup yields CDR1 LNHNV and CDR2 YYDKDF (reference sequence). The V gene lost 3 bases and the J gene lost 3 bases, with 14 bases spanning the gap. The CDR3 extends over 15 amino acids. The CDR3 region is CATSSKETGYYGYTF. The CDR3 DNA follows: TGTGCCACCAGCAGCAAGGAAACAGGGTACTATGGCTACACCTTC.

The chain joins TRBV3-1 to TRBJ2-3; 7 bases are shared with TRBD2. CDR1 is LGHDT and CDR2 is YNNKEL in the germline V gene (reference sequence). The J segment lost 0 bases and the V segment lost 1 base, leaving 4 bases of the junction unmatched. The CDR3 is made up of 16 amino acids. The CDR3 here is CASSQGTRPSTDTQYF. The CDR3 DNA reads as TGTGCCAGCAGCCAAGGGACTAGGCCTAGCACAGATACGCAGTATTTT.

The chain has TRBV10-3 and TRBJ1-3, with 7 bases that match TRBD1. The CDR3 contains 14 residues. Germline values: CDR1 ENHRY, CDR2 SYGVKD. V lost 3 bases to trimming and J lost 2 bases; unmatched junction nucleotides: 1. CDR3 nucleotides: TGTGCCATCAGTGAAGGGACAGCTGGAAACACCATATATTTT. It specifies CAISEGTAGNTIYF.

This clonotype was counted a few times. The V gene is TRBV20-1, the J gene TRBJ2-1; perhaps TRBD2 as D (8 bases). CDR1 and CDR2 from the germline V gene are DFQATT and SNEGSKA (reference sequence). Trimming stripped 6 bases from V and 5 bases from J, with 17 bases between. CDR3 length equals 14 residues. CDR3 bases: TGCAGTGCGCAGGGGGGCGGGGGGAACAATGAGCAGTTCTTC. Translation: CSAQGGGGNNEQFF.

This clonotype was detected only a few times. The gene calls are TRBV11-2 and TRBJ2-7; 7 bases agree with TRBD1. Germline-derived CDR1 and CDR2 are SGHAT and FQNNGV. The trim removed 5 bases at V and 2 bases at J, leaving 6 bases unmatched. This CDR3 region has 14 residues. The CDR3 nucleotides read TGTGCCAGCAGCGTCGCCGGGACAGCCTACGAGCAGTACTTC. Protein: CASSVAGTAYEQYF.

This clonotype has a handful of counts. The chain has TRBV5-4 and TRBJ2-7; possible D gene TRBD1, 5 bases. Trimming removed 3 bases at V and 6 bases at J, with 16 bases between. The CDR3 runs 14 residues. The germline gives CDR1 SGHNT, CDR2 YYREEE (reference sequence). CDR3 bases: TGTGCCAGCAGCTCCAAACGAACAGGAAGCGAGCAGTACTTC. It is translated as CASSSKRTGSEQYF. Drawing the rest from reference TRBV5-4 and TRBJ2-7, the complete variable domain is ETGVTQSPTHLIKTRGQQVTLRCSSQSGHNTVSWYQQALGQGPQFIFQYYREEENGRGNFPPRFSGLQFPNYSSELNVNALELDDSALYLCASSSKRTGSEQYFGPGTRLTVT.

This clonotype has at least ten counts. J is TRBJ2-7 and V is TRBV4-3, with unresolved D. CDR1 LGHNA and CDR2 YSLEER come from the germline V gene. V was pared by 0 bases and J by 4 bases, with 10 bases between. There are 14 residues in the CDR3. As DNA, the CDR3 is TGCGCCAGCAGCCAAGAGCAAGGGAAGTACGAGCAGTACTTC. Encoded protein: CASSQEQGKYEQYF.

In this sample, this clonotype turned up a few times. The chain carries TRBV15 and TRBJ1-1; D might be TRBD1 (6 bases). This CDR3 comprises 16 residues. Germline CDR1 and CDR2: LNHNV and YYDKDF (reference sequence). Trimming stripped 0 bases from V and 0 bases from J, with 11 bases between. CDR3 protein: CATSRELTGLNTEAFF. The CDR3 DNA reads TGTGCCACCAGCAGAGAGTTAACAGGGTTGAACACTGAAGCTTTCTTT.

This chain links TRBV5-1 with TRBJ2-6, with D unresolved. Trimming left V 7 bases short and J 8 bases short, with 19 bases between. Germline V lookup: CDR1 SGHRS, CDR2 YFSETQ. The CDR3 has 15 residues. The CDR3 nucleotides are TGCGCCAGCGGTTCCCGGTCCCCTTCAACCAACGTCCTGACTTTC. Protein sequence: CASGSRSPSTNVLTF.

This clonotype was seen many times. The chain combines TRBV7-8 with TRBJ2-7; 7 bases align to TRBD1. The ends lost 5 bases at V and 5 bases at J; junction bases unmatched: 15. Germline V CDR1 and CDR2: SGHVS, FQNEAQ. The CDR3 extends over 16 amino acids. CDR3 sequence reads: CASSAGRKTGFNEQYF. The CDR3 DNA reads as TGTGCCAGCAGCGCAGGTCGAAAGACAGGGTTCAACGAGCAGTACTTC.

Many counts were recorded for this clonotype. The V and J genes are TRBV4-1 and TRBJ2-7, with D possibly TRBD2 on 6 matching bases. The CDR3 extends over 19 amino acids. The germline V gene has CDR1 MGHRA and CDR2 YSYEKL. V lost 1 base and J 3 bases, leaving 25 bases between the germline ends. DNA of the CDR3: TGCGCCAGCAGCCAAGCCGATCCCGGGACTCAACTCGGGGGCTACGAGCAGTACTTC. The encoded protein is CASSQADPGTQLGGYEQYF.

There are a few counts of this clonotype. The CDR3 sequence is CASSSLAGDLREQYF. The CDR3, as DNA: TGTGCCAGCAGCTCACTAGCGGGAGACCTTAGGGAGCAGTACTTC. The chain uses TRBV28 and TRBJ2-7, with TRBD2 matching over 11 bases. Germline-derived CDR1 and CDR2 are MDHEN and SYDVKM. Trimming cost V 6 bases and J 7 bases; bases outside gene matches: 11. The CDR3 has 15 residues. The complete variable domain, with remaining parts taken from reference TRBV28 and TRBJ2-7, reads DVKVTQSSRYLVKRTGEKVFLECVQDMDHENMFWYRQDPGLGLRLIYFSYDVKMKEKGDIPEGYSVSREKKERFSLILESASTNQTSMYLCASSSLAGDLREQYFGPGTRLTVT.

V and J are TRBV9 and TRBJ2-3; D is unresolved. CDR1 is SGDLS, CDR2 YYNGEE, per germline. The CDR3 has 12 residues. Trimming took off 3 bases at V and 6 bases at J, with 8 bases between the two ends. The CDR3 is CASSAYGDTQYF. CDR3 coding DNA: TGTGCCAGCAGCGCTTACGGGGATACGCAGTATTTT.

V and J are TRBV7-9 and TRBJ2-5, with 9 bases matching TRBD1. V shed 5 bases and J 1 base; nucleotides not matched to a gene: 11. This CDR3 has 17 amino acids. Germline V gene lookup returns CDR1 SEHNR and CDR2 FQNEAQ (reference sequence). In nucleotides, the CDR3 is TGTGCCAGCAGCATCTCCGGACAGGGGTCAATCCAAGAGACCCAGTACTTC. Its translation is CASSISGQGSIQETQYF.